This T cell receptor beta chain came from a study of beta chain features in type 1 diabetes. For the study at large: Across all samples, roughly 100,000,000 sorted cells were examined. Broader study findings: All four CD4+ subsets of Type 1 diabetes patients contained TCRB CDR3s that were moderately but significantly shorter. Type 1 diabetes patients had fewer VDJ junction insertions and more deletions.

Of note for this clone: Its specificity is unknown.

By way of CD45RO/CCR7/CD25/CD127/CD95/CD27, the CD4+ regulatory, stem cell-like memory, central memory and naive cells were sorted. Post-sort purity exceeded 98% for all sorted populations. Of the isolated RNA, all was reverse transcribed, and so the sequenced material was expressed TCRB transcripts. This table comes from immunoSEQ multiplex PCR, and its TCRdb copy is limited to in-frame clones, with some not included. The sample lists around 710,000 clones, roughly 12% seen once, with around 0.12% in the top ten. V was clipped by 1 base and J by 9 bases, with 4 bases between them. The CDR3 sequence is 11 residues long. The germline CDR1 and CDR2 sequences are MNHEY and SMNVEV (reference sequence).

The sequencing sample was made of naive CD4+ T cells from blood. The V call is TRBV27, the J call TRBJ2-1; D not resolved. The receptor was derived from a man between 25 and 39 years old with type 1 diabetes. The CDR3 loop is CASSLYGEQFF. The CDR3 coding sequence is TGTGCCAGCAGTTTATACGGTGAGCAGTTCTTC.